Listed below are T cell receptor beta chains from one sample, sequenced in a study of CD8+ T cells in alopecia areata. The table came from immunoSEQ multiplex PCR; TCRdb's copy has only in-frame clones and leaves some out. There are some 130,000 clones in the sample; about 50% occur only once, and about 19% lies in the top ten. This specimen was CD8+ T cells sorted from blood, taken at week 0. The receptors were sampled from a human donor with alopecia areata. Each CDR3 is given with its conserved first and last residue. A D gene is named only where the DNA matches it firmly. Clone size is not always given. Where it is, it says once, few, many or a class for expanded clones.

abundance: .; j_gene: TRBJ1-1; v_gene: TRBV30; d_gene: .; len: 13; CDR3aa: CAWSVLRGTEAFF; CDR3nt: TGTGCCTGGAGTGTACTCCGGGGGACTGAAGCTTTCTTT
abundance: few; j_gene: TRBJ1-2; v_gene: TRBV18; d_gene: .; len: 16; CDR3aa: CASSPGDRGAFFGYTF; CDR3nt: TGTGCCAGCTCACCAGGAGATCGTGGAGCCTTTTTCGGCTACACCTTC
abundance: few; j_gene: TRBJ2-7; v_gene: TRBV19; d_gene: .; len: 13; CDR3aa: CASSWSRSYEQYF; CDR3nt: TGTGCCAGTAGTTGGTCCAGGTCCTACGAGCAGTACTTC
abundance: .; j_gene: TRBJ1-5; v_gene: TRBV2; d_gene: .; len: 14; CDR3aa: CASSELGPREPQHF; CDR3nt: TGTGCCAGCAGTGAACTAGGGCCAAGGGAGCCCCAGCATTTT
abundance: .; j_gene: TRBJ2-7; v_gene: TRBV10-1; d_gene: .; len: 13; CDR3aa: CASSDAGIDEQYF; CDR3nt: TGCGCCAGCAGTGATGCGGGGATCGACGAGCAGTACTTC
abundance: .; j_gene: TRBJ1-1; v_gene: TRBV13; d_gene: .; len: 15; CDR3aa: CASSPQGAADTEAFF; CDR3nt: TGTGCCAGCAGCCCCCAAGGGGCTGCGGACACTGAAGCTTTCTTT
abundance: few; j_gene: TRBJ2-7; v_gene: TRBV5-1; d_gene: .; len: 13; CDR3aa: CASSFSSPGEQYF; CDR3nt: TGCGCCAGCAGCTTCTCTTCCCCGGGTGAGCAGTACTTC
abundance: .; j_gene: TRBJ1-1; v_gene: TRBV30; d_gene: .; len: 14; CDR3aa: CAWSANRLNTEAFF; CDR3nt: TGTGCCTGGAGTGCGAACAGGTTGAACACTGAAGCTTTCTTT
abundance: .; j_gene: TRBJ1-1; v_gene: TRBV5-1; d_gene: TRBD1; len: 13; CDR3aa: CASSWTGDTEAFF; CDR3nt: TGCGCCAGCAGCTGGACAGGGGACACTGAAGCTTTCTTT
abundance: .; j_gene: TRBJ2-7; v_gene: TRBV7-8; d_gene: .; len: 14; CDR3aa: CASSPVDGAYEQYF; CDR3nt: TGTGCCAGCAGCCCCGTAGACGGAGCCTACGAGCAGTACTTC
abundance: .; j_gene: TRBJ1-5; v_gene: TRBV27; d_gene: TRBD1; len: 14; CDR3aa: CASSPTGGHQPQHF; CDR3nt: TGTGCCAGCAGTCCGACAGGGGGGCATCAGCCCCAGCATTTT
abundance: .; j_gene: TRBJ1-1; v_gene: TRBV7-8; d_gene: .; len: 12; CDR3aa: CASSPLWSEAFF; CDR3nt: TGTGCCAGCAGCCCCCTTTGGAGCGAAGCTTTCTTT
abundance: .; j_gene: TRBJ2-3; v_gene: TRBV13; d_gene: TRBD1; len: 15; CDR3aa: CASSPLGQGANTQYF; CDR3nt: TGTGCCAGCAGCCCCCTCGGACAGGGAGCGAATACGCAGTATTTT
abundance: .; j_gene: TRBJ2-3; v_gene: TRBV5-1; d_gene: .; len: 17; CDR3aa: CASSLPGTGYSTDTQYF; CDR3nt: TGCGCCAGCAGCTTACCTGGGACGGGATACAGCACAGATACGCAGTATTTT
abundance: few; j_gene: TRBJ2-5; v_gene: TRBV7-2; d_gene: TRBD1; len: 15; CDR3aa: CASSYGLDRAETQYF; CDR3nt: TGTGCCAGCAGCTACGGCCTAGACAGGGCGGAGACCCAGTACTTC
abundance: .; j_gene: TRBJ1-1; v_gene: TRBV19; d_gene: .; len: 14; CDR3aa: CASSSYEMNTEAFF; CDR3nt: TGTGCCAGTAGTTCCTACGAGATGAACACTGAAGCTTTCTTT
abundance: few; j_gene: TRBJ2-4; v_gene: TRBV29-1; d_gene: TRBD1; len: 15; CDR3aa: CSVTLQGGAKNIQYF; CDR3nt: TGCAGCGTGACTTTACAGGGGGGAGCCAAAAACATTCAGTACTTC
abundance: .; j_gene: TRBJ2-5; v_gene: TRBV25-1; d_gene: TRBD2; len: 13; CDR3aa: CASSPGAGETQYF; CDR3nt: TGTGCCAGCAGTCCGGGAGCGGGGGAGACCCAGTACTTC
abundance: .; j_gene: TRBJ2-5; v_gene: TRBV2; d_gene: .; len: 14; CDR3aa: CASRYGGGQETQYF; CDR3nt: TGTGCCAGCCGGTACGGGGGTGGGCAAGAGACCCAGTACTTC
abundance: .; j_gene: TRBJ1-5; v_gene: TRBV27; d_gene: .; len: 14; CDR3aa: CASSLQGSGQPQHF; CDR3nt: TGTGCCAGCAGTTTACAGGGTTCGGGGCAGCCCCAGCATTTT
abundance: .; j_gene: TRBJ1-5; v_gene: TRBV30; d_gene: TRBD1; len: 18; CDR3aa: CAWGWDRPLREGNQPQHF; CDR3nt: TGTGCCTGGGGATGGGACAGGCCCCTTCGGGAGGGCAATCAGCCCCAGCATTTT